The 22 T cell receptor beta chains given below trace back to one sample, sequenced in a study of blood T cell repertoires in COVID-19. The table came from immunoSEQ multiplex PCR; TCRdb's copy has only in-frame clones and leaves some out. The sample contains 150,000 to 200,000 clones, 87% of which appear only once. Sequenced sample: peripheral blood. The receptor source for this set is a human donor in a cohort sampled during active COVID-19.

The chain has TRBV28 and TRBJ1-3; no reliable D call. Trimming shortened V by 3 bases and J by 4 bases, and 13 bases separated the two germline ends. The CDR3 is 15 amino acids. CDR1 MDHEN and CDR2 SYDVKM come from the germline V gene. The CDR3 bases are TGTGCCAGCAGTTTGCCAGGAGGCGTCGGAAACACCATATATTTT. It encodes CASSLPGGVGNTIYF.

The chain carries TRBV21-1 and TRBJ2-1; the table's D gene call, TRBD2, was not cross checked with the DNA. TRBV21-1 is deemed a pseudogene. The CDR3 is 15 amino acids. For the CDR3, the DNA is TGTGCCATCGAGGACGGGGGGGCCCGGTACAATGAGCAGTTCTTC. It codes for CAIEDGGARYNEQFF.

This clone was recorded once. The rearrangement uses TRBV28 and TRBJ1-1, with unresolved D. V shed 3 bases and J shed 2 bases, with 10 bases lying between them. The CDR3 is 14 residues long. Per germline, CDR1 MDHEN and CDR2 SYDVKM. CDR3 amino acids: CASSFGEVNTEAFF. The CDR3 DNA reads TGTGCCAGCAGTTTTGGGGAGGTCAACACTGAAGCTTTCTTT.

The gene calls are TRBV4-3 and TRBJ1-5, with D maybe TRBD1 (6 bases). CDR1 and CDR2 from the germline V gene are LGHNA and YSLEER. This CDR3 contains 15 residues. Trimming took off 1 base at V and 7 bases at J, with 14 bases between the two ends. CDR3 in amino acids: CASSQVMGTRQPQHF. Here the CDR3 DNA reads TGCGCCAGCAGCCAAGTGATGGGGACAAGACAGCCCCAGCATTTT.

The CDR3 sequence is CASGGGFQETQYF. CDR3 DNA: TGTGCCAGTGGCGGGGGTTTCCAAGAGACCCAGTACTTC. The V call is TRBV19, the J call TRBJ2-5; 7 bases are a match to TRBD2. This CDR3 contains 13 residues. Germline V lookup: CDR1 LNHDA, CDR2 SQIVND (reference sequence). Trimming took 8 bases from V and 1 from J; bases not matched to a gene: 4.

The chain has TRBV11-2 and TRBJ2-7; 9 nucleotides align to TRBD2. The CDR3 has 14 amino acids. Germline V gene sequence: CDR1 SGHAT, CDR2 FQNNGV. The J segment lost 6 bases and the V segment lost 5 bases, leaving 8 bases of the junction unmatched. Here the CDR3 reads CASSQGLARTEQYF. The CDR3 DNA reads TGTGCCAGCAGCCAGGGACTAGCTAGGACCGAGCAGTACTTC.

This clone appeared once. The V gene is TRBV7-3, the J gene TRBJ1-1; D ambiguous. Trimming stripped 1 base from V and 6 bases from J, with 6 bases between. The CDR3 sequence is 12 residues long. The germline V gene has CDR1 SGHTA and CDR2 FQGTGA. The CDR3 sequence: CASSLSGPEAFF. The DNA of the CDR3 is TGTGCCAGCAGCTTAAGCGGGCCTGAAGCTTTCTTT.

This clone was detected a few times. J is TRBJ2-1 and V is TRBV7-9; tentatively, D is TRBD2 (7 bases). The CDR3 loop spans 15 amino acids. V was clipped by 5 bases and J by 6 bases, with 17 bases between them. Germline V gene data show CDR1 as SEHNR and CDR2 as FQNEAQ (reference sequence). CDR3: CASSLEGGVGNEQFF. For the CDR3, the DNA is TGTGCCAGCAGCCTGGAAGGGGGGGTCGGCAATGAGCAGTTCTTC. The variable domain in full, with the rest retrieved from reference TRBV7-9 and TRBJ2-1, is DTGVSQNPRHKITKRGQNVTFRCDPISEHNRLYWYRQTLGQGPEFLTYFQNEAQLEKSRLLSDRFSAERPKGSFSTLEIQRTEQGDSAMYLCASSLEGGVGNEQFFGPGTRLTVL.

The genes are TRBV10-1 and TRBJ2-7; D is undetermined. Germline V gene lookup returns CDR1 WNHNN and CDR2 SYGVQD (reference sequence). Trimming pared 10 bases from V and 3 bases from J, leaving 10 bases between. The CDR3 has 11 amino acids. The CDR3 sequence: CAIAMVYEQYF. In nucleotides, the CDR3 is TGCGCCATCGCGATGGTCTACGAGCAGTACTTC.

The genes are TRBV9 and TRBJ2-2, with D unclear. The ends were cut back, 3 bases at V and 0 bases at J, with 6 bases in the middle. CDR3 length: 14 residues. Germline values: CDR1 SGDLS, CDR2 YYNGEE. For the CDR3, the DNA is TGTGCCAGCAGCGAGACACCGAACACCGGGGAGCTGTTTTTT. This encodes CASSETPNTGELFF.

V is TRBV18 and J is TRBJ2-1; 9 nucleotides agree with TRBD1. Looked up from germline, CDR1 is KGHSH and CDR2 is LQKENI. After removal of 0 bases from V and 1 base from J, the junction contained 7 bases not matched to a gene. This CDR3 comprises 18 residues. CDR3 residues: CASSPPYTGTGSYNEQFF. The CDR3 coding sequence is TGTGCCAGCTCACCACCTTATACCGGGACAGGGTCCTACAATGAGCAGTTCTTC.

CDR3 sequence (DNA): TGTGCCAGTAGTATGAGTCGCGTAGACTATGGCTACACCTTC. Protein product: CASSMSRVDYGYTF. The genes are TRBV19 and TRBJ1-2; no clear D. Trimming removed 3 bases at V and 3 bases at J, with 11 bases between. This CDR3 comprises 14 residues. Germline V gives CDR1 LNHDA, CDR2 SQIVND (reference sequence).

This clone occurred once. V is TRBV28 and J is TRBJ1-5, with 12 positions matching TRBD1. The J segment lost 6 bases and the V segment lost 3 bases, leaving 9 bases of the junction unmatched. The germline CDR1 and CDR2 sequences are MDHEN and SYDVKM. CDR3 length: 17 amino acids. Written as DNA, the CDR3 is TGTGCCAGCAGTTTGGAAGCGGGACAGGGGGCGGCTCAGCCCCAGCATTTT. Encoded protein: CASSLEAGQGAAQPQHF.

The chain is built from TRBV5-6 and TRBJ1-2; D remains unclear. With 4 bases removed from V and 3 bases from J, the gap between germline ends came to 19 bases. The CDR3 totals 16 residues. Germline CDR1 SGHDT, CDR2 YYEEEE. CDR3 bases: TGTGCCAGCAGCCCCGTAACGGGCCCTAGCTACTATGGCTACACCTTC. Translating gives CASSPVTGPSYYGYTF.

The rearrangement joins TRBV9 to TRBJ2-3, with D possibly matching TRBD2 (7 bases). CDR3 length equals 15 residues. The V and J ends lost 2 bases and 0 bases respectively, with 10 bases between them. Germline V gene data show CDR1 as SGDLS and CDR2 as YYNGEE. CDR3 residues: CASSVAGASTDTQYF. In DNA, the CDR3 is TGTGCCAGCAGCGTGGCGGGGGCAAGCACAGATACGCAGTATTTT.

The V call is TRBV11-2, the J call TRBJ2-1; D might be TRBD1 (7 bases). Germline lookup yields CDR1 SGHAT and CDR2 FQNNGV. Trimming took off 1 base at V and 5 bases at J, with 12 bases between the two ends. CDR3 length equals 15 residues. The CDR3 here is CASSLGAGGHNEQFF. CDR3 DNA sequence: TGTGCCAGCAGCTTAGGGGCAGGGGGGCACAATGAGCAGTTCTTC.

V is TRBV5-5 and J is TRBJ2-2; 10 bases map to TRBD1. V was clipped by 3 bases and J by 0 bases; unmatched bases: 5. This CDR3 has 17 amino acids. The germline V gene encodes CDR1 SGHKS and CDR2 YYEKEE (reference sequence). DNA of the CDR3: TGTGCCAGCAGCTGGACCGGGACAGGGGCGAACACCGGGGAGCTGTTTTTT. Its translation is CASSWTGTGANTGELFF.

This clone was seen once. This chain uses TRBV19 with TRBJ2-5; the match to TRBD2 covers 8 bases. V shed 3 bases and J 4 bases; nucleotides not matched to a gene: 10. This CDR3 spans 16 amino acids. Germline-derived CDR1 and CDR2 are LNHDA and SQIVND (reference sequence). Here the CDR3 DNA reads TGTGCCAGTAGTATCAGTCCGGGGGGGGGACGAGAGACCCAGTACTTC. It codes for CASSISPGGGRETQYF.

The chain employs TRBV19 and TRBJ2-1, with TRBD2 identical over 13 bases. V shed 3 bases, J shed 7 bases, and the junction held 0 bases outside the gene matches. The CDR3 has 14 amino acids. Germline V CDR1 and CDR2: LNHDA, SQIVND (reference sequence). CDR3 region: CASSMGLAGNEQFF. The CDR3 region has the DNA TGTGCCAGTAGTATGGGACTAGCGGGAAATGAGCAGTTCTTC.

This clone showed up just once. This chain uses TRBV28 with TRBJ1-5, with TRBD1 identical over 7 bases. This CDR3 has 15 residues. Germline V CDR1 and CDR2: MDHEN, SYDVKM. The ends lost 6 bases at V and 9 bases at J; junction bases unmatched: 14. This CDR3 is CASSPAQGGYRPQHF. The CDR3 nucleotides read TGTGCCAGCAGCCCAGCCCAGGGGGGCTACCGGCCCCAGCATTTT.

The rearrangement uses TRBV6-2 or TRBV6-3 and TRBJ1-5; D is perhaps TRBD1 (6 bases). This CDR3 spans 16 amino acids. Germline loops: CDR1 MNHEY, CDR2 SVGEGT. V was pared by 2 bases and J by 4 bases, with 15 bases between. CDR3 DNA sequence: TGTGCCAGCAGTTACATCGGACAGCCGTTGAATCAGCCCCAGCATTTT. Encoded protein: CASSYIGQPLNQPQHF.

This clone showed up just once. V usage is TRBV3-1 (or the pseudogene TRBV3-2) and J usage is TRBJ2-2, with TRBD1 identical over 12 bases. Germline CDR1 and CDR2: LGHDT and YNNKEL (reference sequence). The J segment lost 7 bases and the V segment lost 3 bases, leaving 12 bases of the junction unmatched. The CDR3 sequence is 18 residues long. This chain's CDR3 is CASSHTGTGGWVFGELFF. The DNA of the CDR3 is TGTGCCAGCAGCCACACCGGGACAGGGGGCTGGGTATTCGGGGAGCTGTTTTTT.